This TCR beta chain was captured by sequencing in a study of T-cell reconstitution after alpha-beta-depleted transplantation in children. Study results and caveats: Among T cells one year after transplant, newly produced cells accounted for most counts and diversity.

Unique molecular identifiers were built into the TCRbeta library. Each CDR3 protein gets one entry after TCRdb re-called the PCR reads with MiXCR. The sample gives some 200,000 distinct CDR3 sequences, about 8.4% of which show up once; roughly a third is in the top ten. The germline V gene encodes CDR1 MNHNS and CDR2 SASEGT. There are 15 residues in the CDR3. The V and J ends lost 6 bases and 5 bases, in that order; junction bases with no gene match: 6. To note about this clonotype: The target antigen is unknown.

This rearrangement joins TRBV6-1 to TRBJ2-1; 11 bases agree with TRBD2. The sequence derives from a male patient between 2 and 10 years old who had a stem cell transplant for acute myeloid leukemia, so the T cells may come from the graft donor. Specimen: PBMCs, mostly from graft donor cells, collected 360 days after TCRalphabeta/CD19-depleted stem cell transplant. The chain's CDR3 is CASSRGLADHNEQFF. CDR3 sequence (DNA): TGTGCCAGCAGCCGGGGACTAGCGGACCACAATGAGCAGTTCTTC.